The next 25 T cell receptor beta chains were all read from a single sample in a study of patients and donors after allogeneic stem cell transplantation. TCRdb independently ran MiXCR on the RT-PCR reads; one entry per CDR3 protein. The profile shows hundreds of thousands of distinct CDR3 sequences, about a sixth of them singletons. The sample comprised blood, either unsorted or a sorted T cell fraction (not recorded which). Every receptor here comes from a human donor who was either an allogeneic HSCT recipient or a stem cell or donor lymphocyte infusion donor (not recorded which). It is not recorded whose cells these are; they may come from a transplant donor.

The CDR3 here is CASSPGGQGVYEQYF. CDR3 nucleotides: TGTGCCAGCAGCCCGGGAGGTCAGGGGGTCTACGAGCAGTACTTC. The V call is TRBV7-9, the J call TRBJ2-7; the D gene could be TRBD1 or TRBD2 (7 bases each). The ends were cut back, 5 bases at V and 3 bases at J, with 17 bases in the middle. This CDR3 spans 15 amino acids. From germline, CDR1 is SEHNR and CDR2 FQNEAQ (reference sequence). The full variable domain, completed using reference TRBV7-9 and TRBJ2-7, is DTGVSQNPRHKITKRGQNVTFRCDPISEHNRLYWYRQTLGQGPEFLTYFQNEAQLEKSRLLSDRFSAERPKGSFSTLEIQRTEQGDSAMYLCASSPGGQGVYEQYFGPGTRLTVT.

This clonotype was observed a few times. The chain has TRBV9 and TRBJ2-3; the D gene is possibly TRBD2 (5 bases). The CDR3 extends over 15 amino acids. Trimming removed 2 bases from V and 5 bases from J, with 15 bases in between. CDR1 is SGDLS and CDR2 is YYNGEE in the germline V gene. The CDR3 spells CASSVSGSLVDTQYF. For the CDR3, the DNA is TGTGCCAGCAGCGTCAGCGGCTCCTTGGTAGATACGCAGTATTTT.

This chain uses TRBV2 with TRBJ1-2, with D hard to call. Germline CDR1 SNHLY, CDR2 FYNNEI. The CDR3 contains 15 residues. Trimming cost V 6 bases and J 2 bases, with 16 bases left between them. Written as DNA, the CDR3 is TGTGCCAGCAGAGATCCTCGGACCAAGAACTATGGCTACACCTTC. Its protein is CASRDPRTKNYGYTF.

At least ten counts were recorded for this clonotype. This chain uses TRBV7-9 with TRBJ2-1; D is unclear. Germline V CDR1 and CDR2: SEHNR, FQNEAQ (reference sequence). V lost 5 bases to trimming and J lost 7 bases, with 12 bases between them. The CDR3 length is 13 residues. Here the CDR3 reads CASSPRPVNEQFF. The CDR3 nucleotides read TGTGCCAGCAGCCCCCGACCGGTGAATGAGCAGTTCTTC.

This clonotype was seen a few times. The CDR3 is CASSFPPVVAGGNTDTQYF. The CDR3 nucleotides read TGTGCCAGCAGCTTCCCTCCCGTTGTGGCGGGAGGGAATACAGATACGCAGTATTTT. The chain uses TRBV7-6 and TRBJ2-3; 9 positions match TRBD2. This CDR3 spans 19 amino acids. CDR1 is SGHVS and CDR2 is FNYEAQ in the germline V gene. V trimming: 3 bases; J trimming: 3 bases; junction bases outside the gene matches: 16.

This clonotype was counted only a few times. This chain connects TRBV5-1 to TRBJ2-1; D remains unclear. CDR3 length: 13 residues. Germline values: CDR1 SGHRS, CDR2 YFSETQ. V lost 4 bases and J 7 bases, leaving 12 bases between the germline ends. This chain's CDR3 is CASSNRAPNEQFF. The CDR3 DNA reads TGCGCCAGCAGCAACCGGGCTCCGAATGAGCAGTTCTTC.

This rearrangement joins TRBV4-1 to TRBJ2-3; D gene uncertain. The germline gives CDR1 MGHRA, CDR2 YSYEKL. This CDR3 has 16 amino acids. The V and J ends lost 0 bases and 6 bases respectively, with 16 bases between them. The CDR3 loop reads CASSQDTFYIADTQYF. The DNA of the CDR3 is TGCGCCAGCAGCCAAGACACCTTTTACATCGCCGATACGCAGTATTTT.

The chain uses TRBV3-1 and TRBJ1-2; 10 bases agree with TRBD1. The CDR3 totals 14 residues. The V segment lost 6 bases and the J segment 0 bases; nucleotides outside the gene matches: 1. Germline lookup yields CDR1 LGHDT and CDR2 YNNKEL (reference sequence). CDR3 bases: TGTGCCAGCAGGACAGGGGGCTCTAACTATGGCTACACCTTC. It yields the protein CASRTGGSNYGYTF.

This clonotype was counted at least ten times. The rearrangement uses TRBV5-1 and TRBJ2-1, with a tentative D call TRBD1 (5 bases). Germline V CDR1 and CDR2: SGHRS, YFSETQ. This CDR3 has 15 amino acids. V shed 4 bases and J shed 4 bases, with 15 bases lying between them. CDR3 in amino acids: CASSRRADKYNEQFF. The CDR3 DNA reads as TGCGCCAGCAGCAGACGTGCGGACAAATACAATGAGCAGTTCTTC.

CDR3 in amino acids: CASSEGAGGRRETQYF. The CDR3 DNA is TGTGCCAGCAGTGAGGGAGCGGGGGGCCGGAGGGAGACCCAGTACTTC. The chain combines TRBV2 with TRBJ2-5, with 9 bases aligning to TRBD2. Unmatched junction bases numbered 10, after V lost 3 bases and J lost 5 bases. CDR3 length: 16 residues. CDR1 is SNHLY and CDR2 is FYNNEI in the germline V gene.

DNA for the CDR3: TGTGCCAGCAGCGTACGCCTGGGGAGCTCCTACAATGAGCAGTTCTTC. Protein sequence: CASSVRLGSSYNEQFF. This chain uses TRBV9 with TRBJ2-1; TRBD2 might be the D (5 bases). Germline CDR1 is SGDLS and CDR2 is YYNGEE. The CDR3 is 16 residues long. Trimming cost V 1 base and J 0 bases, with 11 bases left between them.

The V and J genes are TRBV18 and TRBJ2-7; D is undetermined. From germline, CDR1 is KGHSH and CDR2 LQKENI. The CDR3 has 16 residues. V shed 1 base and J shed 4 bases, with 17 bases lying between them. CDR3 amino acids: CASSPQSDNYIYEQYF. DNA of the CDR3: TGTGCCAGCTCACCACAATCTGACAACTACATTTACGAGCAGTACTTC.

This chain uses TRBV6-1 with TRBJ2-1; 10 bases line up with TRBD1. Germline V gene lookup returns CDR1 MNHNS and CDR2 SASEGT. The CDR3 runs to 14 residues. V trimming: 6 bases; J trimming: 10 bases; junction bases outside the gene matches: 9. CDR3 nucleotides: TGTGCCAGCAGCACGGACAGGGGGTATCGGGAGCAGTTCTTC. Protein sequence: CASSTDRGYREQFF.

CDR3 protein: CASSWRGGGGPSYEQYF. CDR3 sequence (DNA): TGCGCCAGCAGTTGGAGGGGGGGCGGGGGGCCCTCCTACGAGCAGTACTTC. This chain links TRBV5-1 with TRBJ2-7, with 8 bases matching TRBD2. CDR3 length equals 17 residues. Germline CDR1 reads SGHRS; CDR2 reads YFSETQ. With V trimmed by 5 bases and J by 0 bases, 13 bases remained unmatched.

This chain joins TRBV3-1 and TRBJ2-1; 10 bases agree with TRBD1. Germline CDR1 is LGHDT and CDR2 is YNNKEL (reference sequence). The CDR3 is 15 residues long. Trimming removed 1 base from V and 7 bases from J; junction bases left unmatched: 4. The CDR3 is CASSQASGQGNEQFF. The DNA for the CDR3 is TGTGCCAGCAGCCAAGCTTCGGGACAGGGGAATGAGCAGTTCTTC.

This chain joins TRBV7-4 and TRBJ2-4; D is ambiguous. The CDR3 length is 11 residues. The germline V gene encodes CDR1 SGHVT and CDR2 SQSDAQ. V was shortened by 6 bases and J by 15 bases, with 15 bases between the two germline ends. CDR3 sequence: CASREEDGWYF. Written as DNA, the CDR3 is TGTGCCAGCAGGGAAGAGGACGGCTGGTACTTC.

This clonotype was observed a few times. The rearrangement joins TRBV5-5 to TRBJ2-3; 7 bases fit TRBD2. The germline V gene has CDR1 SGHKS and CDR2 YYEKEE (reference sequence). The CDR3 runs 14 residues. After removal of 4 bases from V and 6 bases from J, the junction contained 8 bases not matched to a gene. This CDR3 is CASSRRTSRDTQYF. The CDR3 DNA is TGTGCCAGCAGCCGGCGGACTAGTCGGGATACGCAGTATTTT.

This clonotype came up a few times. CDR3 bases: TGTGCCAGCAGCCGGAGTTTCGGGCGGGACGAGCAGTACTTC. This encodes CASSRSFGRDEQYF. J is TRBJ2-7 and V is TRBV7-8; the D gene is possibly TRBD2 (5 bases). Trimming removed 5 bases from V and 5 bases from J, with 16 bases in between. Germline CDR1 and CDR2: SGHVS and FQNEAQ. CDR3 length: 14 amino acids.

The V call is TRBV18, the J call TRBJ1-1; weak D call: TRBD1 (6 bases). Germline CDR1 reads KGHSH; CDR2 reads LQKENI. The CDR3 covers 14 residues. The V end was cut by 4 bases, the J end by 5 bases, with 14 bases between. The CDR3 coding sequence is TGTGCCAGCTCACTCCGACAGGCTTGGACTGAAGCTTTCTTT. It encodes CASSLRQAWTEAFF. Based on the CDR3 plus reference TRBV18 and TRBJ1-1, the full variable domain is NAGVMQNPRHLVRRRGQEARLRCSPMKGHSHVYWYRQLPEEGLKFMVYLQKENIIDESGMPKERFSAEFPKEGPSILRIQQVVRGDSAAYFCASSLRQAWTEAFFGQGTRLTVV.

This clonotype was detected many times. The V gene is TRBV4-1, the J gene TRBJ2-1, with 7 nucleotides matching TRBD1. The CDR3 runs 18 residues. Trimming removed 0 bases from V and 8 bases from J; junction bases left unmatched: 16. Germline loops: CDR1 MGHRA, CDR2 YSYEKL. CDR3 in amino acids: CASSQDMIEGARPYEQFF. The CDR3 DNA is TGCGCCAGCAGCCAAGATATGATCGAGGGGGCGCGTCCCTATGAGCAGTTCTTC.

The CDR3 nucleotides read TGTGCCAGCAGTTTAAAGGCCCCCTACGAGCAGTACTTC. Protein: CASSLKAPYEQYF. The V gene is TRBV12-3 or TRBV12-4, the J gene TRBJ2-7; no clear D. V shed 2 bases and J shed 2 bases, with 7 bases lying between them. This CDR3 comprises 13 residues.

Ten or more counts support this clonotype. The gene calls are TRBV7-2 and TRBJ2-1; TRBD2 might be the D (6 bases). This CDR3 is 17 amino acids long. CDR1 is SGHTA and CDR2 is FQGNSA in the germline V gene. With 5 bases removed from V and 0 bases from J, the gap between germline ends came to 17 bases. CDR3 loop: CASSRRGGWSSYNEQFF. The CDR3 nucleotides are TGTGCCAGCAGCCGACGGGGAGGCTGGAGCTCCTACAATGAGCAGTTCTTC.

The CDR3 loop reads CASSQLQGLSTNEKLFF. CDR3 DNA: TGCGCCAGCAGCCAACTTCAGGGTTTATCAACTAATGAAAAACTGTTTTTT. The V and J genes are TRBV4-1 and TRBJ1-4, with a weak D call TRBD1 (5 bases). The CDR3 has 17 residues. Trimming left V 2 bases short and J 0 bases short, with 13 bases between. The germline gives CDR1 MGHRA, CDR2 YSYEKL.

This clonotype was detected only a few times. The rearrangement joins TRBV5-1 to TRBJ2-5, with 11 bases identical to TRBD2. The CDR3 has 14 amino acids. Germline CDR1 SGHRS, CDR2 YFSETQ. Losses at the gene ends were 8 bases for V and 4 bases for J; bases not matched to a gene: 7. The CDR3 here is CASSSGRIGETQYF. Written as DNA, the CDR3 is TGCGCCAGTTCTAGCGGGAGGATCGGAGAGACCCAGTACTTC.

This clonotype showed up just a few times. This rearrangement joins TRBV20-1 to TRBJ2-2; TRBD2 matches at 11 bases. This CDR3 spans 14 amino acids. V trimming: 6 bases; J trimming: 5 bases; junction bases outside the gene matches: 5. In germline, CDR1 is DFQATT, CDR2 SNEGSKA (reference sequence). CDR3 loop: CSALAGGSTGELFF. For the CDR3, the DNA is TGCAGTGCCTTAGCGGGAGGGTCTACCGGGGAGCTGTTTTTT.